This TCR beta chain was identified during a study of vaccination and CD4 T cells after COVID-19. In the study overall: Post-COVID draws came a median around 100 days after diagnosis (range 35 to 161). The study collected post-vaccine samples a median around 66 days after dose two, with a range of 14 to 241.

This clonotype turned up a few times. The target antigen is unknown. The CDR3 is 18 amino acids. The germline CDR1 and CDR2 sequences are MNHEY and SMNVEV (reference sequence). The J segment lost 2 bases and the V segment lost 4 bases, leaving 14 bases of the junction unmatched. Specified treatment: approximately nine-day PBMC culture with coronavirus spike peptide pools or control peptides (ViraFEST assay). The Oncomine TCR Beta short-read assay sequenced DNA from cultured CD4+ T cells. Researchers extracted genomic DNA from CD4+ T cells that had been cultured. TCRdb itself ran the PCR reads through MiXCR, one entry per CDR3 protein. The data contain over 20,000 distinct CDR3 sequences, approximately 50% of them seen just once; the ten biggest clones take up about 4.6%.

Sequenced input: CD4+ T cells from blood, cultured in vitro. The TCR sequence derives from a human donor who had recovered from COVID-19. The V and J genes are TRBV27 and TRBJ2-3; the match to TRBD2 covers 8 bases. CDR3 DNA sequence: TGTGCCAGCAGTTCATTACCCCCCGAGCGGGAGAACACAGATACGCAGTATTTT. Residues: CASSSLPPERENTDTQYF.